A single sample is the source of the 29 T cell receptor beta chains below, sequenced in a study of cytomegalovirus exposure and HLA in healthy donors. PCR primers comprised 60 Vbeta and 13 Jbeta primers. Libraries were prepared by immunoSEQ multiplex PCR; TCRdb keeps only in-frame clonotypes and omits some of them. Of about 140,000 clones listed, approximately 88% are singletons. The sequenced sample was PBMCs. The receptors derive from a woman aged 40 to 55 in good health and CMV-seronegative.

This chain links TRBV5-6 with TRBJ2-5; a weak D match, TRBD1 (5 bases). The germline gives CDR1 SGHDT, CDR2 YYEEEE. The CDR3 totals 15 residues. V was shortened by 1 base and J by 1 base, with 11 bases between the two germline ends. Here the CDR3 DNA reads TGTGCCAGCAGCTTGTCGGACAAGATCCAAGAGACCCAGTACTTC. Translated, it gives CASSLSDKIQETQYF. Complete variable domain (other parts from reference TRBV5-6 and TRBJ2-5): DAGVTQSPTHLIKTRGQQVTLRCSPKSGHDTVSWYQQALGQGPQFIFQYYEEEERQRGNFPDRFSGHQFPNYSSELNVNALLLGDSALYLCASSLSDKIQETQYFGPGTRLLVL.

The V call is TRBV11-2, the J call TRBJ2-2, with 7 bases identical to TRBD2. Germline V lookup: CDR1 SGHAT, CDR2 FQNNGV. Trimming took 1 base from V and 6 from J; bases not matched to a gene: 5. The CDR3 is 15 amino acids. CDR3 nucleotide sequence: TGTGCCAGCAGCTTAGGGCTAGCGGTAGCCGGGGAGCTGTTTTTT. It translates to CASSLGLAVAGELFF.

The CDR3 loop reads CASSAPSGGSYNEQFF. CDR3 bases: TGTGCCAGCAGCGCACCTAGCGGGGGCTCCTACAATGAGCAGTTCTTC. V usage is TRBV4-2 and J usage is TRBJ2-1, with TRBD2 matching 10 bases. Germline values: CDR1 LGHNA, CDR2 YNFKEQ. This CDR3 is 16 amino acids long. After removal of 5 bases from V and 0 bases from J, the junction contained 4 bases not matched to a gene.

The J gene is TRBJ2-7, the V gene TRBV2, with D uncertain. The CDR3 is 12 amino acids. Germline CDR1 SNHLY, CDR2 FYNNEI. Deletions cut 4 bases from V and 2 bases from J, with 6 bases between. CDR3 amino acids: CASSAEPYEQYF. The CDR3 coding sequence is TGTGCCAGCAGTGCTGAGCCCTACGAGCAGTACTTC.

The chain couples TRBV7-6 to TRBJ2-7; 8 bases align to TRBD2. CDR1 and CDR2 from the germline V gene are SGHVS and FNYEAQ. The CDR3 runs to 13 residues. V trimming: 4 bases; J trimming: 4 bases; junction bases outside the gene matches: 3. DNA of the CDR3: TGTGCCAGCAGCTCAAGCGGGGGTTACGAGCAGTACTTC. Protein sequence: CASSSSGGYEQYF.

J is TRBJ2-5 and V is TRBV11-3; D is unresolved. The V gene's germline CDR1 is SGHNT and CDR2 YENEEA. CDR3 size: 14 residues. Trimming left V 8 bases short and J 2 bases short, with 15 bases between. In DNA, the CDR3 is TGTGCCAGCGCCCCAGGTGAAGGTCAAGAGACCCAGTACTTC. This codes for CASAPGEGQETQYF.

Details on this clone: At one boundary the junction diverges from the germline segment, which might be a read error. The chain has TRBV7-9 and TRBJ2-1, with a weak D call TRBD1 (6 bases). CDR1 SEHNR and CDR2 FQNEAQ come from the germline V gene (reference sequence). This CDR3 is 16 amino acids long. CDR3 sequence reads: CSSSLRWDPGVDEQFF. CDR3 DNA sequence: TGTTCCAGCAGCCTTAGGTGGGACCCAGGGGTCGATGAGCAGTTCTTC.

The chain carries TRBV5-1 and TRBJ2-2; TRBD1 matches at 7 bases. Trimming cost V 0 bases and J 5 bases; bases outside gene matches: 4. The CDR3 sequence is 15 residues long. The germline gives CDR1 SGHRS, CDR2 YFSETQ. The CDR3 sequence: CASSLDYRGTGELFF. The CDR3 bases are TGCGCCAGCAGCTTGGATTACAGGGGAACCGGGGAGCTGTTTTTT. Full variable domain (rest looked up from reference TRBV5-1 and TRBJ2-2): KAGVTQTPRYLIKTRGQQVTLSCSPISGHRSVSWYQQTPGQGLQFLFEYFSETQRNKGNFPGRFSGRQFSNSRSEMNVSTLELGDSALYLCASSLDYRGTGELFFGEGSRLTVL.

This clone was counted once. The V call is TRBV5-1, the J call TRBJ1-2; no definite D call. V was clipped by 4 bases and J by 5 bases, with 15 bases between them. This CDR3 spans 14 amino acids. Germline CDR1 SGHRS, CDR2 YFSETQ. The CDR3 sequence: CASSADGSPYGYTF. CDR3 coding DNA: TGCGCCAGCAGCGCCGACGGGTCCCCGTATGGCTACACCTTC.

The J gene is TRBJ1-3, the V gene TRBV2; D may be TRBD1 (5 bases). Germline V gives CDR1 SNHLY, CDR2 FYNNEI. The length of the CDR3 is 14 residues. V was trimmed by 6 bases and J by 0 bases, leaving 9 bases between them. CDR3 region: CASRFDSSGNTIYF. The CDR3 region has the DNA TGTGCCAGCAGATTTGACAGCTCTGGAAACACCATATATTTT.

This sequence joins TRBV4-3 and TRBJ1-1; D gene ambiguous. Germline-derived CDR1 and CDR2 are LGHNA and YSLEER. V dropped 4 bases and J dropped 1 base, with 7 bases sitting between them. CDR3 length: 13 residues. CDR3 bases: TGCGCCAGCAGCCCCCCAGGGAACACTGAAGCTTTCTTT. Amino acids: CASSPPGNTEAFF.

This chain uses TRBV7-9 with TRBJ2-7; TRBD2 aligns across 10 bases. V was clipped by 2 bases and J by 5 bases; unmatched bases: 6. CDR3 size: 15 residues. Germline V gene sequence: CDR1 SEHNR, CDR2 FQNEAQ (reference sequence). Here the CDR3 reads CASSLRLAGAHEQYF. The CDR3 nucleotides read TGTGCCAGCAGCTTAAGGCTAGCGGGAGCCCACGAGCAGTACTTC.

The CDR3 DNA follows: TGTGCCAGCTCACCACCGGGGACGGGACTGGGTGAGCAGTACTTC. Protein product: CASSPPGTGLGEQYF. The chain employs TRBV18 and TRBJ2-7; a possible D gene is TRBD2 (6 bases). The CDR3 contains 15 residues. V lost 0 bases and J 7 bases, leaving 16 bases between the germline ends. The germline V gene has CDR1 KGHSH and CDR2 LQKENI. The variable domain in full, with the rest retrieved from reference TRBV18 and TRBJ2-7, is NAGVMQNPRHLVRRRGQEARLRCSPMKGHSHVYWYRQLPEEGLKFMVYLQKENIIDESGMPKERFSAEFPKEGPSILRIQQVVRGDSAAYFCASSPPGTGLGEQYFGPGTRLTVT.

The V call is TRBV7-2, the J call TRBJ1-1; D not resolved. There are 14 residues in the CDR3. CDR1 is SGHTA, CDR2 FQGNSA, per germline. Trimming removed 5 bases at V and 1 base at J, with 11 bases between. CDR3 region: CASSLDGGNTEAFF. CDR3 nucleotide sequence: TGTGCCAGCAGCCTAGATGGAGGGAACACTGAAGCTTTCTTT. Full variable domain (missing parts from reference TRBV7-2 and TRBJ1-1): GAGVSQSPSNKVTEKGKDVELRCDPISGHTALYWYRQSLGQGLEFLIYFQGNSAPDKSGLPSDRFSAERTGGSVSTLTIQRTQQEDSAVYLCASSLDGGNTEAFFGQGTRLTVV.

V and J are TRBV6-5 and TRBJ1-1; D is ambiguous. CDR1 MNHEY and CDR2 SVGAGI come from the germline V gene. V was pared by 5 bases and J by 3 bases, with 13 bases between. The CDR3 is 14 residues long. The CDR3 sequence: CASSRTLTYTEAFF. CDR3 bases: TGTGCCAGCAGTCGCACACTAACTTACACTGAAGCTTTCTTT.

The chain couples TRBV11-2 to TRBJ2-1; perhaps TRBD1 as D (6 bases). V lost 4 bases, J lost 0 bases, and 10 bases lay in between. The CDR3 contains 15 residues. Germline CDR1 reads SGHAT; CDR2 reads FQNNGV. DNA of the CDR3: TGTGCCAGCAGCTCATGGACAGCCTCCTACAATGAGCAGTTCTTC. It yields the protein CASSSWTASYNEQFF.

CDR3 region: CASSQQQGGTQYF. The CDR3 DNA is TGCGCCAGCAGCCAACAACAGGGGGGGACCCAGTACTTC. The gene calls are TRBV4-3 and TRBJ2-5; 8 nucleotides agree with TRBD1. From germline, CDR1 is LGHNA and CDR2 YSLEER. This CDR3 spans 13 amino acids. The V gene end was trimmed by 2 bases and the J gene end by 7 bases; junction bases not matched to a gene: 3.

The chain has TRBV4-2 and TRBJ1-5; no clear D gene. Germline V gene lookup returns CDR1 LGHNA and CDR2 YNFKEQ. V lost 0 bases and J lost 11, with 11 bases in between. This CDR3 is 13 amino acids long. This CDR3 reads CASSQDRATAQHF. The CDR3 DNA sequence: TGTGCCAGCAGCCAAGATCGAGCCACGGCCCAGCATTTT.

This chain connects TRBV5-1 to TRBJ2-3, with 11 bases lining up with TRBD2. V trimming: 4 bases; J trimming: 0 bases; junction bases outside the gene matches: 4. The CDR3 covers 16 residues. Germline-derived CDR1 and CDR2 are SGHRS and YFSETQ. Here the CDR3 DNA reads TGCGCCAGCAGCCAGGGACTAGCGGAAAGCACAGATACGCAGTATTTT. Translation: CASSQGLAESTDTQYF.

V is TRBV23-1 and J is TRBJ2-5, with 10 bases lining up with TRBD2. The end of the DNA is better explained by TRBJ2-7, so the J call may be wrong. TRBV23-1 is placed among ORFs of uncertain function. CDR3 length equals 15 residues. The CDR3 DNA reads TGCGCCAGCACCCCCCAGCTAGCGGGAGTTAACGAGCAGTACTTC. Translation: CASTPQLAGVNEQYF.

V and J are TRBV7-9 and TRBJ2-4; D might be TRBD2 (6 bases). Between the trimmed V and J ends, which lost 8 bases and 5 bases, there was a span of 10 bases. CDR1 is SEHNR and CDR2 is FQNEAQ in the germline V gene (reference sequence). This CDR3 contains 12 residues. The CDR3 reads CASALAQNIQYF. The CDR3 DNA is TGTGCCAGCGCCCTAGCGCAAAACATTCAGTACTTC.

V usage is TRBV6-1 and J usage is TRBJ1-2; D possibly corresponds to TRBD1 (5 bases). Germline-derived CDR1 and CDR2 are MNHNS and SASEGT. Deletions cut 0 bases from V and 8 bases from J, with 13 bases between. The CDR3 has 14 amino acids. CDR3 DNA: TGTGCCAGCAGTGAAGCTGCAGGGCCTAGGGGCTACACCTTC. Its translation: CASSEAAGPRGYTF.

The chain uses TRBV7-8 and TRBJ2-1, with 9 nucleotides matching TRBD1. Trimming took 5 bases from V and 0 from J; bases not matched to a gene: 2. The CDR3 runs 15 residues. In germline, CDR1 is SGHVS, CDR2 FQNEAQ. CDR3 loop: CASSQDRGSYNEQFF. The CDR3 DNA reads as TGTGCCAGCAGCCAGGACAGGGGCTCCTACAATGAGCAGTTCTTC.

This chain connects TRBV9 to TRBJ2-1; 13 bases line up with TRBD2. The CDR3 is 16 amino acids. V trimming: 4 bases; J trimming: 9 bases; junction bases outside the gene matches: 10. Germline V CDR1 and CDR2: SGDLS, YYNGEE. Here the CDR3 reads CASSLGTSGTWVEQFF. The CDR3 bases are TGTGCCAGCAGCCTAGGGACTAGCGGGACGTGGGTTGAGCAGTTCTTC.

V gene TRBV21-1 combines with J gene TRBJ2-3; the D call in the table, TRBD1, was not verified against the DNA. TRBV21-1 is a known pseudogene. The CDR3 sequence is 16 residues long. CDR3 in amino acids: CASSNAPGHGTDTQYF. The CDR3 region has the DNA TGTGCCAGCAGCAATGCACCGGGACACGGAACAGATACGCAGTATTTT.

For the CDR3, the DNA is TGCGCCAGCAGCCCCTGGACTAGCGGGAGGGGACTCGGGGTTTCCGGGGAGCTGTTTTTT. Translation: CASSPWTSGRGLGVSGELFF. The chain links TRBV5-1 to TRBJ2-2; the match to TRBD2 covers 15 bases. J lost 6 bases, V lost 4 bases, and 16 bases had no gene match. CDR1 and CDR2 (germline): SGHRS, YFSETQ. CDR3 length equals 20 residues.

Of note for this clone: The sample has other DNA sequences that encode this CDR3 too. The rearrangement links TRBV5-8 to TRBJ2-5; TRBD2 agrees at 11 bases. CDR1 is SGHTS, CDR2 YDEGEE, per germline. The CDR3 is 15 residues long. Trimming removed 8 bases from V and 4 bases from J; junction bases left unmatched: 10. The CDR3 is CASHLAGGSGETQYF. CDR3 DNA: TGTGCCAGTCATCTAGCGGGAGGATCAGGAGAGACCCAGTACTTC.

The gene calls are TRBV6-1 and TRBJ1-2; D is perhaps TRBD1 (5 bases). Germline V gene sequence: CDR1 MNHNS, CDR2 SASEGT. V lost 6 bases, J lost 1 base, and 12 bases lay in between. The CDR3 runs to 14 residues. The CDR3 here is CASRQGGDNYGYTF. DNA of the CDR3: TGTGCCAGCAGGCAGGGCGGTGATAACTATGGCTACACCTTC.

The chain has TRBV5-1 and TRBJ2-2, with TRBD1 matching 7 bases. The CDR3 is 14 residues long. CDR1 is SGHRS, CDR2 YFSETQ, per germline. V gave up 6 bases and J gave up 7 bases; unmatched junction bases: 9. The CDR3 reads CASMRQGGGGELFF. CDR3 DNA sequence: TGCGCCAGCATGAGACAGGGCGGTGGCGGGGAGCTGTTTTTT.